This T cell receptor beta chain was sequenced during a study of identical twins. Study conclusions and caveats: For zero-insertion analyses, partial confounding could come from invariant MAIT and iNKT cells. Modelling underestimated the level of out-of-frame TCR alpha sharing observed in monozygotic twins.

Germline assignment: CDR1 SQVTM and CDR2 ANQGSEA. The CDR3 has 11 amino acids. V lost 7 bases and J lost 4, with 8 bases in between. TCRdb used MiXCR to reprocess the 5' RACE reads, holding one entry per CDR3 protein. The sample carries just under 550,000 distinct CDR3 sequences, roughly 15% recorded once. This clonotype was recorded a few times. Its antigen is currently unknown. These data also featured in a second study, about yellow fever vaccine responses in identical twins.

Sequencing input: CD4+ T cells sorted from blood. V is TRBV29-1 and J is TRBJ2-1; no definite D call. The TCR originated in a woman aged 18-30 years in good health. Here the CDR3 DNA reads TGCAGCGCCCTAGAATACAATGAGCAGTTCTTC. Translated, it gives CSALEYNEQFF.